This paragraph reports one TCR beta chain. The antigen remains undetermined. The sample belongs to a study of shared clonotypes between healthy human individuals. About the study: There were three CD4 naive, three CD4 memory, two CD8 naive and one CD8 memory plates per donor. Study-level points and caveats: Naive CD4 clonotype sharing across several donors was approximately 5%.

CDR1 and CDR2 from the germline V gene are MDHEN and SYDVKM. The V end was cut by 6 bases, the J end by 6 bases, with 23 bases between. The CDR3 totals 16 residues. Assay used: immunoSEQ multiplex PCR; TCRdb lists only in-frame clones, some missing. The data contain just over 2,000,000 clones, 95% of them singletons. The sequenced sample consisted of naive CD4+ T cells sorted from blood. The subset: CD45RA+ positively selected. The receptor was isolated from a man aged 18 to 29 in good health. The V gene is TRBV28, the J gene TRBJ1-2; no clear D gene. CDR3 residues: CASSPRSNLKGNGYTF. DNA for the CDR3: TGTGCCAGCAGCCCGCGCTCCAATCTAAAAGGAAATGGCTACACCTTC.